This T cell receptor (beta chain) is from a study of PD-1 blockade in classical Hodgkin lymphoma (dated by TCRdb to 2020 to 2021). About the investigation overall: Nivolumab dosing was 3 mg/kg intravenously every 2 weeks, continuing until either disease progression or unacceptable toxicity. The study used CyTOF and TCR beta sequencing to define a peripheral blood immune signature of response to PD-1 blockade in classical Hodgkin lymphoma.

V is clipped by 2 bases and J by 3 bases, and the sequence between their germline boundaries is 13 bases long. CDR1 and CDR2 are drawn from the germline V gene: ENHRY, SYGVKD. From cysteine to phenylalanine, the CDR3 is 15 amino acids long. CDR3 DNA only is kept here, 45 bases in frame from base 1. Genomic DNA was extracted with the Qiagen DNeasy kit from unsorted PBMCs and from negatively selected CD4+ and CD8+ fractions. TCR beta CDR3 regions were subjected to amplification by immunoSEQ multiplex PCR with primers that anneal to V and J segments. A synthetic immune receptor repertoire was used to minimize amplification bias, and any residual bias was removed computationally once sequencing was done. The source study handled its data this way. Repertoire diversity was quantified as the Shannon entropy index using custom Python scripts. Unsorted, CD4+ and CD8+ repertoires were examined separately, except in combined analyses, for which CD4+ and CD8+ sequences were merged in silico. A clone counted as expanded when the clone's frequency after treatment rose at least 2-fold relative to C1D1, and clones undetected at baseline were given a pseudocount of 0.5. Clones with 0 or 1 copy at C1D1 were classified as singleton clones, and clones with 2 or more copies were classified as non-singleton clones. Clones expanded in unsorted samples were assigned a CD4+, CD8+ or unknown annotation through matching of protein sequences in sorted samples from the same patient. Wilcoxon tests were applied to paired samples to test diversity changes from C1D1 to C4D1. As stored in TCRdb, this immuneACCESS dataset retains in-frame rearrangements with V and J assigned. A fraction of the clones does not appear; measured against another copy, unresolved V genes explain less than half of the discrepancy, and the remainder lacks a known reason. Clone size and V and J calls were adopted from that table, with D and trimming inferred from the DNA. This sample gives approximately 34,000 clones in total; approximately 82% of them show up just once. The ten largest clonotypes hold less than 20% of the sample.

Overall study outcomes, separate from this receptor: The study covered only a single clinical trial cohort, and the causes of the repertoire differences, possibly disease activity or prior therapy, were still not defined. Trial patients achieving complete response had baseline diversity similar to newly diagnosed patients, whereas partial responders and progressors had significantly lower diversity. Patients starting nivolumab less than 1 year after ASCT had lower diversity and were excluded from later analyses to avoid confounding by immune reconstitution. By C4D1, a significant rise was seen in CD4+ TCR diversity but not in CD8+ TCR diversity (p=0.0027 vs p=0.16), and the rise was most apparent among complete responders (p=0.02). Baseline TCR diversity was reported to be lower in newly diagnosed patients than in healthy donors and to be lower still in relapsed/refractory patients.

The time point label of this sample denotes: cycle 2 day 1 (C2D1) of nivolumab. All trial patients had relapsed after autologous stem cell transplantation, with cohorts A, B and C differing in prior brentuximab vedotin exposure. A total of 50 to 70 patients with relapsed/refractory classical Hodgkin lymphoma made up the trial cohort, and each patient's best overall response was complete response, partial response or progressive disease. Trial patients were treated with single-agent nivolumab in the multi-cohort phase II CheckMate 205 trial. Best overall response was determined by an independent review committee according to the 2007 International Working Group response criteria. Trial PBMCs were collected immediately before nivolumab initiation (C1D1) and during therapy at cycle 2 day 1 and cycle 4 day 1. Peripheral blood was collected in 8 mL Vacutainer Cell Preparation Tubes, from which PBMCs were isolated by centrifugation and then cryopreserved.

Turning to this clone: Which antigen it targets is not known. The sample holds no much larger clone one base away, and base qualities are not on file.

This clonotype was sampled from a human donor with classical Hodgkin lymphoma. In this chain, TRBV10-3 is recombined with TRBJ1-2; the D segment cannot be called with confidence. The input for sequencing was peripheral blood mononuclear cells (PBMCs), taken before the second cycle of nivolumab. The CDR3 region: CAISEPGRSDYGYTF. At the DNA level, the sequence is TGTGCCATCAGTGAGCCGGGGAGGTCAGACTATGGCTACACCTTC.